This T cell receptor (beta chain) was profiled in a study of CD8+ T cells in alopecia areata. In the study overall: The tofacitinib course ran for 6 to 18 months and was followed by 6 months off drug.

In regard to this clone: What it binds is not known.

Findings and caveats of the study: Greater clonality was observed in lesional scalp samples, especially alopecia totalis/universalis, versus normal scalp.

The CDR3 extends over 14 amino acids. Unmatched junction bases numbered 7, after V lost 4 bases and J lost 6 bases. The germline gives CDR1 MNHEY, CDR2 SVGAGI. Peripheral blood samples and lesional scalp punch biopsies were obtained from alopecia areata patients. cDNA serving as the sequencing template came from extracted, reverse transcribed RNA. TCRdb's table, derived via immunoSEQ multiplex PCR, lists solely in-frame clones and lacks some. The sample has about 150,000 clones, around 47% seen once. The origin of this receptor is a human donor with alopecia areata. The chain combines TRBV6-5 with TRBJ2-7; 9 bases agree with TRBD2. Sequenced: CD4+ T cells sorted from blood. CDR3 in amino acids: CASSSGTSSPEQYF. CDR3 bases: TGTGCCAGCAGTTCCGGGACTAGCTCTCCCGAGCAGTACTTC.